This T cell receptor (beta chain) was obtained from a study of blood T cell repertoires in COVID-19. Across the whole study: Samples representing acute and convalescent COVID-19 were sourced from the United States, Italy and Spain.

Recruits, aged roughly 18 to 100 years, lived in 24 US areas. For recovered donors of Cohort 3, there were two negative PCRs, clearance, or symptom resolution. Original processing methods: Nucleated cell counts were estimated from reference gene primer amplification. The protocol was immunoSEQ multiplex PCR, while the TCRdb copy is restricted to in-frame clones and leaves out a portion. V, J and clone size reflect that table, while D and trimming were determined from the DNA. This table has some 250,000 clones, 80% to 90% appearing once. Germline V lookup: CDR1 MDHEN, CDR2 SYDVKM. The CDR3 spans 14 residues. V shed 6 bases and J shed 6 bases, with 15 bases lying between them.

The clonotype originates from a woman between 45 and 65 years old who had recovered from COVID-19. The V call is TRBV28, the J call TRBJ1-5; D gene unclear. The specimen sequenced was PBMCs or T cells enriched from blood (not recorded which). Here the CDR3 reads CASRPPGERQPQHF. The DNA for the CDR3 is TGTGCCAGCAGACCCCCCGGGGAACGTCAGCCCCAGCATTTT.